The rows below give T cell receptor beta chains drawn from one sample of a study of cytomegalovirus exposure and HLA in healthy donors. Method: immunoSEQ multiplex PCR; TCRdb's copy keeps in-frame clones and lacks some. The profile covers around 140,000 clones, with 73% appearing a single time and 1.6% taken by the ten largest. The sequencing input was PBMCs. The source is a woman younger than 35 in good health and CMV-seronegative. The CDR3 runs from the conserved cysteine through the conserved F or W. Each record gives: J gene, V gene, D gene, clone size, CDR3 protein, CDR3 DNA. D genes are given only for firm matches. Size is omitted from some rows. Given values are once, few, many or a class for expanded clones.

TRBJ1-5 | TRBV7-6 | NA | NA | CASSPGANQPQHF | TGTGCCAGCAGCCCGGGAGCCAATCAGCCCCAGCATTTT
TRBJ1-5 | TRBV21-1 | NA | NA | CASSKSKAGTDDNQPQHF | TGTGCCAGCAGCAAATCCAAGGCCGGGACAGATGATAATCAGCCCCAGCATTTT
TRBJ2-1 | TRBV27 | NA | NA | CASRRGALYNEQFF | TGTGCCAGCAGACGCGGGGCCCTATACAATGAGCAGTTCTTC
TRBJ1-3 | TRBV5-6 | NA | NA | CASSSQGTGNTIYF | TGTGCCAGCAGCTCACAGGGAACTGGAAACACCATATATTTT
TRBJ2-3 | TRBV27 | TRBD1 | NA | CATEDRDGTDTQYF | TGTGCCACCGAGGACAGGGACGGCACAGATACGCAGTATTTT
TRBJ1-5 | TRBV30 | TRBD1 | NA | CAWSARGNQPQHF | TGTGCCTGGAGTGCCAGGGGGAACCAGCCCCAGCATTTT
TRBJ1-6 | TRBV2 | NA | NA | CASSEQGHYNSPLHF | TGTGCCAGCAGTGAACAGGGCCACTATAATTCACCCCTCCACTTT
TRBJ2-5 | TRBV7-3 | TRBD1 | NA | CASSTRQGMGETQYF | TGTGCCAGCAGCACAAGACAGGGGATGGGGGAGACCCAGTACTTC
TRBJ2-1 | TRBV19 | NA | NA | CASSPQNSYNEQFF | TGTGCCAGTTCGCCACAGAACTCCTACAATGAGCAGTTCTTC
TRBJ2-7 | TRBV7-9 | NA | NA | CASSLGDYEQYF | TGTGCCAGCAGCTTAGGCGACTACGAGCAGTACTTC
TRBJ1-2 | TRBV6-5 | NA | NA | CASSEVRGTF | TGTGCCAGCAGTGAAGTACGGGGCACCTTC
TRBJ2-5 | TRBV10-1 | TRBD2 | NA | CASSEGTSAETQYF | TGCGCCAGCAGTGAAGGGACTAGCGCGGAGACCCAGTACTTC
TRBJ2-6 | TRBV6-5 | TRBD2 | NA | CASSYRGAGANVLTF | TGTGCCAGCAGTTATCGGGGGGCTGGGGCCAACGTCCTGACTTTC
TRBJ2-1 | TRBV5-1 | TRBD2 | NA | CASSLQREGTRAEQFF | TGCGCCAGCAGCTTACAGCGGGAGGGCACCCGTGCTGAGCAGTTCTTC
TRBJ2-3 | TRBV11-3 | TRBD2 | few | CASSFRSGYSTDTQYF | TGTGCCAGCAGCTTTCGTAGCGGGTATAGCACAGATACGCAGTATTTT
TRBJ1-1 | TRBV4-2 | TRBD1 | NA | CASSQDATGKGTEAFF | TGTGCCAGCAGCCAAGACGCGACAGGGAAGGGGACTGAAGCTTTCTTT
TRBJ2-1 | TRBV28 | NA | NA | CASSLLTGLGYNEQFF | TGTGCCAGCAGTTTACTAACAGGGTTGGGCTACAATGAGCAGTTCTTC
TRBJ1-2 | TRBV10-3 | TRBD1 | NA | CAISAGDRESYGYTF | TGTGCCATCAGTGCTGGGGACAGGGAAAGCTATGGCTACACCTTC
TRBJ2-4 | TRBV13 | NA | NA | CASSARVLAKNIQYF | TGTGCCAGCAGCGCCCGGGTCCTAGCCAAAAACATTCAGTACTTC
TRBJ2-2 | TRBV13 | NA | NA | CASSRGLSGELFF | TGTGCCAGCAGCCGAGGACTATCTGGGGAGCTGTTTTTT
TRBJ2-1 | TRBV9 | NA | NA | CASTPRGGFHEQFF | TGTGCCAGCACCCCCCGAGGAGGCTTCCATGAGCAGTTCTTC
TRBJ2-1 | TRBV29-1 | TRBD2 | NA | CSVERGLAGVGEQFF | TGCAGCGTTGAAAGGGGACTAGCGGGAGTAGGTGAGCAGTTCTTC
TRBJ2-1 | TRBV5-1 | TRBD2 | few | CASFGTSGYNEQFF | TGCGCCTCCTTTGGGACTAGCGGTTACAATGAGCAGTTCTTC
TRBJ2-7 | TRBV7-9 | TRBD1 | NA | CASGPPGTGGYEQYF | TGTGCCAGCGGCCCCCCCGGGACAGGGGGTTACGAGCAGTACTTC
TRBJ1-4 | TRBV5-1 | TRBD1 | NA | CASSPRGMNEKLFF | TGCGCCAGCAGCCCCAGGGGGATGAATGAAAAACTGTTTTTT
TRBJ2-7 | TRBV2 | TRBD2 | NA | CASRSSGGAGRYERYF | TGTGCCAGTCGATCTAGCGGGGGGGCTGGGAGGTACGAGCGGTACTTC
TRBJ2-5 | TRBV7-3 | NA | NA | CASSLSLQETQYF | TGTGCCAGCAGCTTAAGTTTACAAGAGACCCAGTACTTC
TRBJ1-1 | TRBV25-1 | NA | few | CASSLKGEAFF | TGTGCCAGCAGCCTAAAGGGGGAAGCTTTCTTT
TRBJ1-5 | TRBV19 | TRBD1 | once | CASSSQGVGQPQHF | TGTGCCAGTAGCTCCCAGGGGGTGGGACAGCCCCAGCATTTT